These T cell receptor beta chains were read from a single sample in a study of blood T cell repertoires in COVID-19. Generated by immunoSEQ multiplex PCR, the TCRdb table keeps only in-frame clones and is missing some. The sample lists over 400,000 clones, approximately 85% seen once, with 3% to 3.5% in the top ten. Sample: peripheral blood. These receptors all come from a human donor in a cohort sampled during active COVID-19. Both conserved end residues are part of each CDR3. D genes are given only for firm matches. The size entry is marked missing in some rows and otherwise reads once, few, many or a size class.

d_gene	v_gene	j_gene	abundance	CDR3aa	CDR3nt
TRBD1	TRBV28	TRBJ1-6	.	CASSGGIGYDSPLHF	TGTGCCAGCTCAGGGGGCATTGGATATGATTCACCCCTCCACTTT
TRBD2	TRBV7-3	TRBJ2-5	once	CASSLKREGQETQYF	TGTGCCAGCAGCTTAAAGCGGGAGGGCCAAGAGACCCAGTACTTC
TRBD1	TRBV6-5	TRBJ1-2	.	CASSYSNRGRHGYTF	TGTGCCAGCAGTTACTCGAACAGGGGTCGACATGGCTACACCTTC
.	TRBV30	TRBJ1-4	.	CAWSVNPTGGEKLFF	TGTGCCTGGAGCGTGAACCCCACTGGCGGTGAAAAACTGTTTTTT
.	TRBV30	TRBJ1-2	once	CACLPQVGHGYTF	TGTGCCTGCCTCCCGCAGGTGGGCCATGGCTACACCTTC
TRBD1	TRBV4-1	TRBJ2-5	.	CASSQASDRVWETQYF	TGCGCCAGCAGCCAAGCCTCAGACAGGGTGTGGGAGACCCAGTACTTC
TRBD1	TRBV19	TRBJ1-1	.	CASSRDRGNTEAFF	TGTGCCAGTAGTAGAGACAGGGGGAACACTGAAGCTTTCTTT
.	TRBV6-2/TRBV6-3	TRBJ2-7	.	CASSAQKTYEQYF	TGTGCCAGCAGTGCGCAAAAAACGTACGAGCAGTACTTC
.	TRBV12-3/TRBV12-4	TRBJ1-1	.	CASSPQGAEAFF	TGTGCCAGCAGCCCCCAGGGCGCTGAAGCTTTCTTT
TRBD2	TRBV29-1	TRBJ2-3	.	CSVEWAGGADTQYF	TGCAGCGTTGAATGGGCGGGAGGGGCAGATACGCAGTATTTT
TRBD1	TRBV28	TRBJ1-3	.	CASSRGQASGNTIYF	TGTGCCAGCAGTCGAGGACAGGCCTCTGGAAACACCATATATTTT